This TCR beta chain stems from a study of blood T cells in healthy people across ages. CDR3 size: 10 residues. It was with a sample-barcoded 5' primer and a J-beta primer mix that a second PCR of roughly 7 to 12 cycles was run. TCRdb re-analysed the 5' RACE reads in MiXCR, keeping a single row per CDR3 protein. Seen here are about 720,000 distinct CDR3 sequences, roughly 25% observed once, and the top ten hold roughly 3.8%. On this clonotype itself: The junction does not match germline at one end; this may be a read error.

The same specimen was also included in a second study, on T cells of mothers and their children.

The sample comprised blood. This clonotype originated in a boy younger than 18 in good health. V is TRBV12-3 or TRBV12-4 and J is TRBJ1-2; no clear D. The CDR3 DNA reads TGTGCCAGCAGGTTCCGTGGCCACACCTTC. It yields the protein CASRFRGHTF.